These 9 T cell receptor beta chains were sequenced from one sample in a study of blood T cell repertoires in COVID-19. TCRdb keeps only in-frame clones here, not all; method: immunoSEQ multiplex PCR. There are 250,000 to 300,000 clones in the sample; 89% occur only once, and roughly an eighth lies in the top ten. Sequencing was performed on peripheral blood. These receptors originate from a woman in her sixties or seventies with acute or convalescent COVID-19.

This rearrangement joins TRBV21-1 to TRBJ1-5; TRBD1, the table's D call, lacks a check against the DNA. TRBV21-1 has pseudogene status. The CDR3 length is 17 residues. CDR3 coding DNA: TGTGCCAGCAGTGCCCCGACCGGACAGAATTACAATCAGCCCCAGCATTTT. Translating it yields CASSAPTGQNYNQPQHF.

V and J are TRBV6-2 or TRBV6-3 and TRBJ2-7; no definite D call. Germline loops: CDR1 MNHEY, CDR2 SVGEGT. Trimming left V 5 bases short and J 7 bases short, with 9 bases between. The CDR3 totals 11 residues. The CDR3 loop is CASSLSLEQYF. The CDR3 DNA is TGTGCCAGCAGTCTATCCCTAGAGCAGTACTTC.

J is TRBJ2-7 and V is TRBV20-1, with D possibly matching TRBD2 (5 bases). The CDR3 is made up of 11 amino acids. Trimming pared 6 bases from V and 7 bases from J, leaving 13 bases between. The V gene's germline CDR1 is DFQATT and CDR2 SNEGSKA (reference sequence). The CDR3 bases are TGCAGTGCCACGATGGCGGGTGAGCAGTACTTC. Protein product: CSATMAGEQYF.

This clone was seen just once. The chain employs TRBV27 and TRBJ2-7; 9 positions agree with TRBD1. The CDR3 covers 15 residues. V trimming: 1 base; J trimming: 3 bases; junction bases outside the gene matches: 4. The germline CDR1 and CDR2 sequences are MNHEY and SMNVEV (reference sequence). The DNA of the CDR3 is TGTGCCAGCAGTTTATTGGGGACAGGGTACTACGAGCAGTACTTC. Translation gives CASSLLGTGYYEQYF.

The chain carries TRBV28 and TRBJ2-7; 10 nucleotides match TRBD1. The CDR3 totals 14 residues. The ends lost 6 bases at V and 2 bases at J; junction bases unmatched: 4. Germline V gene sequence: CDR1 MDHEN, CDR2 SYDVKM. In nucleotides, the CDR3 is TGTGCCAGCAGGACAGGGGGCCTCACCTACGAGCAGTACTTC. This encodes CASRTGGLTYEQYF. The full variable domain, its missing parts supplied by reference TRBV28 and TRBJ2-7, is DVKVTQSSRYLVKRTGEKVFLECVQDMDHENMFWYRQDPGLGLRLIYFSYDVKMKEKGDIPEGYSVSREKKERFSLILESASTNQTSMYLCASRTGGLTYEQYFGPGTRLTVT.

The J gene is TRBJ1-5, the V gene TRBV13; 7 positions match TRBD1. The V segment lost 5 bases and the J segment 4 bases; nucleotides outside the gene matches: 2. CDR1 is PRHDT, CDR2 FYEKMQ, per germline (reference sequence). There are 13 residues in the CDR3. Here the CDR3 DNA reads TGTGCCAGCAGCATGACAGGGAATCAGCCCCAGCATTTT. This encodes CASSMTGNQPQHF.

The chain carries TRBV5-4 and TRBJ2-5, with 10 bases fitting TRBD1. The V gene end was trimmed by 5 bases and the J gene end by 4 bases; junction bases not matched to a gene: 5. This CDR3 comprises 14 residues. CDR1 and CDR2 (germline): SGHNT, YYREEE (reference sequence). CDR3 loop: CASSPGTGVETQYF. The CDR3 nucleotides are TGTGCCAGCAGTCCCGGGACAGGGGTAGAGACCCAGTACTTC.

This chain joins TRBV4-2 and TRBJ1-1; possible D gene TRBD1, 5 bases. The V end was cut by 1 base, the J end by 5 bases, with 11 bases between. The CDR3 is made up of 14 amino acids. Germline CDR1 is LGHNA and CDR2 is YNFKEQ. The CDR3 spells CASSQVGGGTEAFF. In DNA form, the CDR3 reads TGTGCCAGCAGCCAAGTGGGCGGGGGTACTGAAGCTTTCTTT.

The chain uses TRBV4-1 and TRBJ2-2, with 10 bases aligning to TRBD2. V lost 3 bases, J lost 5 bases, and 6 bases stayed unmatched. The CDR3 is 16 amino acids. Germline CDR1 is MGHRA and CDR2 is YSYEKL. CDR3 DNA: TGCGCCAGCAGCCAGTTAGCGGGGGGTGGTACCGGGGAGCTGTTTTTT. This gives the protein CASSQLAGGGTGELFF.